The next 3 T cell receptor beta chains were all read from a single sample in a study of Ad26.COV2.S vaccination and SARS-CoV-2 variants. Treatment described: 15 to 20 received Ad26.COV2.S at low or high dose, single or two shots; several received placebo; per-sample allocation not given. Following the first vaccine or placebo injection, samples were taken on day 63. Using immunoSEQ multiplex PCR, the repertoire was profiled, and TCRdb retains in-frame clones only, with some absent. The table lists more than 300,000 clones, 88% of them singletons. The material sequenced was peripheral blood, taken in a trial of Ad26.COV2.S vaccine versus placebo. The source is a person between 18 and 59 years old who received the Ad26.COV2.S COVID-19 vaccine or a placebo.

The chain joins TRBV25-1 to TRBJ1-1, with D possibly matching TRBD1 (6 bases). CDR1 and CDR2 from the germline V gene are MGHDK and SYGVNS. The CDR3 is made up of 14 amino acids. The germline V and J ends were trimmed by 3 bases and 1 base, with 9 bases remaining between them. The CDR3 DNA is TGTGCCAGCAGTGAGGACAGCAGGAACACTGAAGCTTTCTTT. As protein: CASSEDSRNTEAFF.

J is TRBJ2-3 and V is TRBV4-1; D is perhaps TRBD1 (6 bases). With 1 base removed from V and 2 bases from J, the gap between germline ends came to 13 bases. Per germline, CDR1 MGHRA and CDR2 YSYEKL. The CDR3 consists of 16 residues. The CDR3 region is CASSQGLGAVTDTQYF. The CDR3 nucleotides read TGCGCCAGCAGCCAAGGGTTGGGGGCAGTCACAGATACGCAGTATTTT.

The chain recombines TRBV30 with TRBJ1-3, with TRBD1 matching 8 bases. The CDR3 sequence is 17 residues long. The germline V gene has CDR1 GTSNPN and CDR2 SVGIG (reference sequence). V shed 5 bases and J 0 bases; nucleotides not matched to a gene: 12. CDR3 sequence: CAWGSRTGQISGNTIYF. CDR3 nucleotides: TGTGCCTGGGGGAGCCGGACAGGGCAAATCTCTGGAAACACCATATATTTT. Full variable domain (rest looked up from reference TRBV30 and TRBJ1-3): SQTIHQWPATLVQPVGSPLSLECTVEGTSNPNLYWYRQAAGRGLQLLFYSVGIGQISSEVPQNLSASRPQDRQFILSSKKLLLSDSGFYLCAWGSRTGQISGNTIYFGEGSWLTVV.